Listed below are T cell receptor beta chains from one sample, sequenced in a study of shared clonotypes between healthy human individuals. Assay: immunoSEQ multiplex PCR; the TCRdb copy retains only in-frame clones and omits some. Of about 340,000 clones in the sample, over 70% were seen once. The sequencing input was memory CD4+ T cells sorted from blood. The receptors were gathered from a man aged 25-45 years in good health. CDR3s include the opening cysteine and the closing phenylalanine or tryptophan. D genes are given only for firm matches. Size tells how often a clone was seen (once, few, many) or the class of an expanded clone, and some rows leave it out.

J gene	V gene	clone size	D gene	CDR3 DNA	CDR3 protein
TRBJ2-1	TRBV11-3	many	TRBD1	TGTGCCAGCAGCCTACAGGGGGCAATTCGAAATGAGCAGTTCTTC	CASSLQGAIRNEQFF
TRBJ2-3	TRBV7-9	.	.	TGTGCCAGCACCCTTTGGCCGAATACAGATACGCAGTATTTT	CASTLWPNTDTQYF
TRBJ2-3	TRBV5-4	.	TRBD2	TGTGCCAGCAGCTTCCCCGGGATTGGGAGGGCCCAAGATACGCAGTATTTT	CASSFPGIGRAQDTQYF
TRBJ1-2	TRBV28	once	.	TGTGCCAGCAGTCCAACACACCTTAACTATGGCTACACCTTC	CASSPTHLNYGYTF
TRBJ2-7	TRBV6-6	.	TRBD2	TGTGCCAGCAGTTACTCGACTAGCGGGAGTAACGAGCAGTACTTC	CASSYSTSGSNEQYF
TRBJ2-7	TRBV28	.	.	TGTGCCAGCAGTTCCCTAACGACAGTTTCCTACGAGCAGTACTTC	CASSSLTTVSYEQYF
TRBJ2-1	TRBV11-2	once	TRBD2	TGTGCCAGCGGAAGACTAGCGGGAGGGTATGAGCAGTTCTTC	CASGRLAGGYEQFF
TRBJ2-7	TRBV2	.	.	TGTGCCAGCAGTGATTCCGACACCTACGAGCAGTACTTC	CASSDSDTYEQYF
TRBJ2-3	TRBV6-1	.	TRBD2	TGTGCCACACCGGGGACTAACACAGATACGCAGTATTTT	CATPGTNTDTQYF
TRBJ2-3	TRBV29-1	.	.	TGCAGCGCCTTCACAGATACGCAGTATTTT	CSAFTDTQYF
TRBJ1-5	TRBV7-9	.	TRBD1	TGTGCCAGCAGCTCCTCAGGGGGGGCCCAGCCCCAGCATTTT	CASSSSGGAQPQHF